This T cell receptor (beta chain) was retrieved from a study of T-cell reconstitution after alpha-beta-depleted transplantation in children. The TCRbeta library was prepared with unique molecular identifiers. TCRdb analysed the PCR reads with MiXCR anew, one entry per CDR3 protein. Seen here are approximately 400,000 distinct CDR3 sequences, 11% observed once, and the top ten hold 4.5% to 6.5%. This clonotype was detected ten times or more. Sequenced material: PBMCs from the stem cell graft donor, taken from the stem cell graft. The receptor comes from a human donor who donated a stem cell graft to a child with acute myeloid leukemia.

The CDR3 sequence is CSARWGSTQETQYF. The CDR3 coding sequence is TGCAGTGCTAGATGGGGCAGTACACAAGAGACCCAGTACTTC. The gene calls are TRBV20-1 and TRBJ2-5; tentative D call: TRBD1 (5 bases). CDR3 length equals 14 residues. V lost 2 bases and J 2 bases, leaving 12 bases between the germline ends. Germline-derived CDR1 and CDR2 are DFQATT and SNEGSKA (reference sequence).